This section outlines one T cell receptor beta chain sequence together with its context. As yet, its antigen is unknown. With the 5' RACE reads reprocessed, TCRdb shows one record per CDR3 protein and no DNA. Recorded for this sample: roughly 430,000 distinct CDR3 sequences. This specimen comes from a study of T cells expressing NK-cell markers. Study in general: Sorted CD3+CD56+NKG2C+, CD3+CD56+NKG2C- and CD3+CD56-NKG2C+ T-cell subsets were beta-chain profiled. Out of eight donors sequenced, seven tested HCMV-seropositive and the remaining one seronegative.

Study-level points and caveats: Dominant NKG2C+ clonotype frequencies of roughly 1.0-8% of CD8+ T cells were measured in roughly 6 donors. These clonotypes also led the CD3+CD56-NKG2C+ fraction in four donors.

CDR1 and CDR2 (germline): MDHEN, SYDVKM. The CDR3 is made up of 12 amino acids. The V gene is TRBV28, the J gene TRBJ1-1; TCRdb proposes TRBD1, but this gene call is untestable without DNA. The TCR was taken from a woman between 18 and 70 years old in good health. Sequencing was carried out using blood T cells: a sorted CD56 or NKG2C T cell subset, CD4+ or CD8+ T cells, or bulk PBMC T cells (not recorded which). The CDR3 here is CASTPPGREAFF.